Listed here are 13 T cell receptor beta chains from one sample, sequenced in a study of T cell changes during pregnancy in multiple sclerosis. Profiling relied on immunoSEQ multiplex PCR, and the TCRdb table lists in-frame clones only, not all of them. Seen here are about 52,000 clones, about 92% observed once, and the top ten hold around 0.73%. The specimen comprised CD4+ T cells from peripheral blood mononuclear cells, sampled in the third trimester of pregnancy. These TCRs come from a female donor with multiple sclerosis, enrolled in a pregnancy study.

Here the CDR3 reads CASTPGQGSYQPQHF. The CDR3 DNA follows: TGTGCCAGTACCCCCGGACAGGGGTCTTATCAGCCCCAGCATTTT. The V gene is TRBV19, the J gene TRBJ1-5, with 9 bases fitting TRBD1. The CDR3 runs 15 residues. J gave up 5 bases and V 7 bases, and 9 bases lay outside the gene matches. Germline CDR1 is LNHDA and CDR2 is SQIVND (reference sequence). Using reference TRBV19 and TRBJ1-5 for the parts outside the CDR3, the full variable domain is DGGITQSPKYLFRKEGQNVTLSCEQNLNHDAMYWYRQDPGQGLRLIYYSQIVNDFQKGDIAEGYSVSREKKESFPLTVTSAQKNPTAFYLCASTPGQGSYQPQHFGDGTRLSIL.

The V and J genes are TRBV18 and TRBJ1-1; a weak D match, TRBD1 (5 bases). Germline V CDR1 and CDR2: KGHSH, LQKENI. The CDR3 runs to 15 residues. Trimming removed 3 bases at V and 1 base at J, with 12 bases between. CDR3 in DNA: TGTGCCAGCTCACCGCCGGATAGGGGGAACACTGAAGCTTTCTTT. This sequence encodes CASSPPDRGNTEAFF.

The chain has TRBV5-1 and TRBJ2-7; TRBD1 aligns across 7 bases. This CDR3 has 13 amino acids. V was clipped by 2 bases and J by 4 bases; unmatched bases: 3. CDR1 is SGHRS and CDR2 is YFSETQ in the germline V gene. Here the CDR3 DNA reads TGCGCCAGCAGCTTTGACAGGGTGTACGAGCAGTACTTC. It specifies CASSFDRVYEQYF.

The chain has TRBV9 and TRBJ2-7; possibly TRBD2 for D (5 bases). V dropped 2 bases and J dropped 0 bases, with 15 bases sitting between them. There are 16 residues in the CDR3. The germline V gene has CDR1 SGDLS and CDR2 YYNGEE. The CDR3 bases are TGTGCCAGCAGCGTCTCCTCGGAGGCGATCTCCTACGAGCAGTACTTC. Protein: CASSVSSEAISYEQYF.

This chain links TRBV6-1 with TRBJ2-7; D unclear. CDR3 length equals 13 residues. Between the trimmed V and J ends, which lost 7 bases and 0 bases, there was a span of 10 bases. The germline V gene has CDR1 MNHNS and CDR2 SASEGT. The CDR3 is CASMRLSSYEQYF. CDR3 nucleotide sequence: TGTGCCAGCATGAGATTAAGCTCCTACGAGCAGTACTTC.

This chain connects TRBV6-5 to TRBJ1-1; weak D call: TRBD1 (6 bases). Trimming shortened V by 4 bases and J by 4 bases, and 19 bases separated the two germline ends. The CDR3 consists of 16 residues. The V gene's germline CDR1 is MNHEY and CDR2 SVGAGI. The CDR3 DNA follows: TGTGCCAGCAGTTCCCCGGTCGGGGGGGCGGGCACTGAAGCTTTCTTT. It codes for CASSSPVGGAGTEAFF.

CDR3 bases: TGCAGCGTTCGCACCGGGACAGGGCGGACTGAAGCTTTCTTT. Translated, it gives CSVRTGTGRTEAFF. The chain links TRBV29-1 to TRBJ1-1; 9 positions agree with TRBD1. J was trimmed by 5 bases and V by 5 bases; bases with no gene match: 9. CDR1 is SQVTM, CDR2 ANQGSEA, per germline. This CDR3 region has 14 residues.

V gene TRBV19 combines with J gene TRBJ1-6; D remains ambiguous. The CDR3 loop spans 14 amino acids. V lost 6 bases to trimming and J lost 6 bases, with 12 bases between them. Germline assignment: CDR1 LNHDA and CDR2 SQIVND (reference sequence). The CDR3 is CASRRTEFNSPLHF. CDR3 bases: TGTGCCAGTAGAAGGACTGAGTTTAATTCACCCCTCCACTTT.

The CDR3 region is CASSQIREGERYF. In DNA form, the CDR3 reads TGTGCCAGCAGCCAAATACGAGAGGGGGAACGGTACTTC. The chain combines TRBV6-5 with TRBJ2-7; TRBD1 is a possible D gene (6 bases). Trimming stripped 6 bases from V and 12 bases from J, with 21 bases between. The CDR3 is 13 amino acids. Germline lookup yields CDR1 MNHEY and CDR2 SVGAGI.

The chain uses TRBV7-2 and TRBJ1-5; TRBD1 matches at 8 bases. The length of the CDR3 is 15 residues. J was trimmed by 0 bases and V by 6 bases; bases with no gene match: 4. Germline CDR1 SGHTA, CDR2 FQGNSA. The CDR3 region is CASSDRGHSNQPQHF. Written as DNA, the CDR3 is TGTGCCAGCAGTGACAGGGGACATAGCAATCAGCCCCAGCATTTT.

This chain links TRBV2 with TRBJ1-5; 8 nucleotides agree with TRBD1. The V gene's germline CDR1 is SNHLY and CDR2 FYNNEI. V gave up 9 bases and J gave up 0 bases; unmatched junction bases: 7. The CDR3 runs 15 residues. DNA of the CDR3: TGTGCCAGTAAAGACCAGGGGGCTAGCAATCAGCCCCAGCATTTT. Its protein is CASKDQGASNQPQHF.

Only one count was recorded for this clone. This sequence joins TRBV29-1 and TRBJ1-1, with D perhaps matching TRBD1 (6 bases). This CDR3 region has 13 residues. CDR1 is SQVTM and CDR2 is ANQGSEA in the germline V gene. The V gene lost 7 bases and the J gene lost 4 bases, with 16 bases spanning the gap. The CDR3 is CSGTGQSSTEAFF. The DNA of the CDR3 is TGCAGCGGGACCGGACAGTCGAGCACTGAAGCTTTCTTT.

The V gene is TRBV5-1, the J gene TRBJ1-3, with D possibly being TRBD1 (6 bases). The V end was cut by 0 bases, the J end by 4 bases, with 14 bases between. This CDR3 contains 16 residues. Per the germline V gene, CDR1 is SGHRS and CDR2 is YFSETQ. The CDR3 is CASSLGVGRGGNTIYF. The DNA of the CDR3 is TGCGCCAGCAGCTTGGGGGTTGGCAGGGGCGGAAACACCATATATTTT.